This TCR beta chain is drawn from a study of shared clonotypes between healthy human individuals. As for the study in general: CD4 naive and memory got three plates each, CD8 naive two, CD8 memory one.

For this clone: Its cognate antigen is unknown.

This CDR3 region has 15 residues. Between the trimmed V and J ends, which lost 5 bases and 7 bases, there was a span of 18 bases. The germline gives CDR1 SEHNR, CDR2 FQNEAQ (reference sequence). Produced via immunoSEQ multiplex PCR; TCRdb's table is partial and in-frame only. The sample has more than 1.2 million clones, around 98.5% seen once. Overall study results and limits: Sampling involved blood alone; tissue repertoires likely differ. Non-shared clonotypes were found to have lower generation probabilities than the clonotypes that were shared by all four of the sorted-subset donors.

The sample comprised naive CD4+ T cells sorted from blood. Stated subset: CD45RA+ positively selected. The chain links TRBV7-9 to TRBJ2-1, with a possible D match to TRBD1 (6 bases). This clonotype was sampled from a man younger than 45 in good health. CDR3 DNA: TGTGCCAGCAGCGTTAGGGGGAGTGAAATTAATGAGCAGTTCTTC. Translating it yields CASSVRGSEINEQFF.